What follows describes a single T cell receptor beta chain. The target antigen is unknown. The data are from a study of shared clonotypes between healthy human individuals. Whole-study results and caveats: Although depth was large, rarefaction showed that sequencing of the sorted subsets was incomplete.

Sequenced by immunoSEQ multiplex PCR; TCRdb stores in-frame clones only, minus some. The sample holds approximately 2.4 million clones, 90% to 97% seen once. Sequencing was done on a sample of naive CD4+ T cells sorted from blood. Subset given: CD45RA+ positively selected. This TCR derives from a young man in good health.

This CDR3 reads CASSRGGSYNEQFF. CDR3 in DNA: TGTGCCAGCAGTAGAGGGGGCTCCTACAATGAGCAGTTCTTC. The rearrangement uses TRBV2 and TRBJ2-1; the D gene is possibly TRBD1 (6 bases). CDR3 length: 14 residues. V lost 5 bases to trimming and J lost 0 bases, with 8 bases between them. CDR1 SNHLY and CDR2 FYNNEI come from the germline V gene. The full variable domain, its missing parts supplied by reference TRBV2 and TRBJ2-1, is EPEVTQTPSHQVTQMGQEVILRCVPISNHLYFYWYRQILGQKVEFLVSFYNNEISEKSEIFDDQFSVERPDGSNFTLKIRSTKLEDSAMYFCASSRGGSYNEQFFGPGTRLTVL.